What follows are 26 T cell receptor beta chains derived from one specimen sequenced in a study of CD8 T cells in ankylosing spondylitis. TCRdb re-called the 5' RACE reads through MiXCR, storing one row per CDR3 protein. The repertoire holds more than 150,000 distinct CDR3 sequences, with 9.5% to 15% as singletons. Sequencing was done on a sample of blood, either unsorted or a sorted T cell fraction (not recorded which). Receptor source: a male donor with ankylosing spondylitis or in good health (not recorded which).

There are a few counts of this clonotype. This rearrangement joins TRBV12-3 or TRBV12-4 to TRBJ1-5; D is perhaps TRBD1 (6 bases). Trimming shortened V by 5 bases and J by 5 bases, and 7 bases separated the two germline ends. This CDR3 has 12 amino acids. CDR3 sequence reads: CASSGGHQPQHF. The CDR3 region has the DNA TGTGCCAGCAGTGGGGGGCATCAGCCCCAGCATTTT.

This clonotype was observed a handful of times. V gene TRBV5-1 combines with J gene TRBJ2-7; no reliable D call. CDR3 length equals 13 residues. The germline gives CDR1 SGHRS, CDR2 YFSETQ. The germline V and J ends were trimmed by 2 bases and 3 bases, with 9 bases remaining between them. The CDR3 DNA reads as TGCGCCAGCAGCTTAGGACGGAACTACGAGCAGTACTTC. This codes for CASSLGRNYEQYF.

The CDR3 sequence: CATSRDGGGSYEQYF. The CDR3 bases are TGTGCCACCAGCAGAGATGGGGGCGGGTCCTACGAGCAGTACTTC. V gene TRBV15 combines with J gene TRBJ2-7, with TRBD1 as a possible D gene (6 bases). V shed 0 bases and J shed 1 base, with 10 bases lying between them. The CDR3 spans 15 residues. Germline-derived CDR1 and CDR2 are LNHNV and YYDKDF (reference sequence).

The rearrangement joins TRBV19 to TRBJ2-1; TRBD2 agrees at 12 bases. The germline V gene encodes CDR1 LNHDA and CDR2 SQIVND (reference sequence). This CDR3 region has 15 residues. The J segment lost 6 bases and the V segment lost 5 bases, leaving 5 bases of the junction unmatched. The DNA of the CDR3 is TGTGCCAGTAGTGTTCGGACTAGCGGGATCAATGAGCAGTTCTTC. Its protein is CASSVRTSGINEQFF.

This clonotype showed up just a few times. The V gene is TRBV7-8, the J gene TRBJ2-1, with D unclear. Between the trimmed V and J ends, which lost 11 bases and 1 base, there was a span of 15 bases. CDR1 SGHVS and CDR2 FQNEAQ come from the germline V gene. CDR3 length: 14 amino acids. CDR3 sequence (DNA): TGTGCCTGCTTGGAGAAACCTTCCTACAATGAGCAGTTCTTC. Protein sequence: CACLEKPSYNEQFF.

By frequency in the sample, this clonotype is medium-sized. CDR3: CASSPRGGSGYNEQFF. The DNA for the CDR3 is TGTGCCAGCAGCCCCCGCGGTGGTAGCGGCTACAATGAGCAGTTCTTC. The chain has TRBV7-9 and TRBJ2-1, with D possibly TRBD2 on 6 matching bases. Germline V lookup: CDR1 SEHNR, CDR2 FQNEAQ (reference sequence). This CDR3 has 16 amino acids. V lost 5 bases, J lost 3 bases, and 17 bases lay in between.

The chain couples TRBV4-2 to TRBJ1-1; D ambiguous. The germline V and J ends were trimmed by 0 bases and 1 base, with 3 bases remaining between them. In germline, CDR1 is LGHNA, CDR2 YNFKEQ. CDR3 length: 13 amino acids. The CDR3 sequence is CASSQETNTEAFF. In nucleotides, the CDR3 is TGTGCCAGCAGCCAAGAGACGAACACTGAAGCTTTCTTT.

This clonotype occurred many times. The chain joins TRBV6-1 to TRBJ1-5, with D possibly being TRBD1 (5 bases). The CDR3 runs to 17 residues. V was trimmed by 5 bases and J by 1 base, leaving 18 bases between them. Germline V gene data show CDR1 as MNHNS and CDR2 as SASEGT. The CDR3 DNA sequence: TGTGCCAGCAGTACATCAAGAGCTTGGGGCAGCAATCAGCCCCAGCATTTT. It yields the protein CASSTSRAWGSNQPQHF.

In its sample, this clonotype was seen once. The CDR3 DNA follows: TGTGCCAGCAGTGAATATTTGTCGGACGGAGGCTACACCTTC. It yields the protein CASSEYLSDGGYTF. This rearrangement joins TRBV25-1 to TRBJ1-2, with no clear D. CDR1 MGHDK and CDR2 SYGVNS come from the germline V gene. The germline V and J ends were trimmed by 0 bases and 8 bases, with 13 bases remaining between them. The CDR3 spans 14 residues.

V is TRBV5-1 and J is TRBJ2-5; no firm D call. The CDR3 totals 12 residues. The V gene's germline CDR1 is SGHRS and CDR2 YFSETQ. The V gene lost 1 base and the J gene lost 4 bases, with 5 bases spanning the gap. The CDR3, as DNA: TGCGCCAGCAGCTTGTTAAGAGAGACCCAGTACTTC. Its translation: CASSLLRETQYF.

The sample holds a few counts of this clonotype. This chain links TRBV4-1 with TRBJ2-1; 9 bases map to TRBD2. The CDR3 is made up of 16 amino acids. The germline CDR1 and CDR2 sequences are MGHRA and YSYEKL. V lost 7 bases to trimming and J lost 7 bases; unmatched junction nucleotides: 14. DNA for the CDR3: TGCGCCAGCACCTTAGGCGGGGGGGGGCCTAGGAATGAGCAGTTCTTC. Translated: CASTLGGGGPRNEQFF.

This clonotype was detected ten times or more. The chain employs TRBV4-1 and TRBJ2-1, with D unclear. With 2 bases removed from V and 9 bases from J, the gap between germline ends came to 11 bases. CDR3 length: 13 residues. Germline CDR1 reads MGHRA; CDR2 reads YSYEKL. The DNA for the CDR3 is TGCGCCAGCAGCCAAAATGAGGTCTTTGAGCAGTTCTTC. Protein sequence: CASSQNEVFEQFF.

The V call is TRBV12-3 or TRBV12-4, the J call TRBJ1-6; TRBD1 aligns across 7 bases. The CDR3 sequence is 17 residues long. Trimming cost V 5 bases and J 2 bases; bases outside gene matches: 9. In DNA form, the CDR3 reads TGTGCCAGCAGTATTTGGACAGGAAACCCCTATAATTCACCCCTCCACTTT. Translation gives CASSIWTGNPYNSPLHF.

This clonotype was observed a handful of times. The chain recombines TRBV5-8 with TRBJ2-1, with no clear D. Trimming removed 4 bases at V and 8 bases at J, with 16 bases between. Germline loops: CDR1 SGHTS, CDR2 YDEGEE. The CDR3 runs 14 residues. DNA for the CDR3: TGTGCCAGCAGCAACCCCGGCTCCCACGATGAGCAGTTCTTC. Translating gives CASSNPGSHDEQFF.

V and J are TRBV2 and TRBJ1-5, with no clear D. Germline CDR1 and CDR2: SNHLY and FYNNEI. This CDR3 region has 15 residues. Trimming pared 7 bases from V and 0 bases from J, leaving 13 bases between. CDR3 residues: CASIEGGNSNQPQHF. The CDR3 DNA reads as TGTGCCAGCATCGAAGGTGGGAATAGCAATCAGCCCCAGCATTTT. Full variable domain (outside the CDR3, taken from reference TRBV2 and TRBJ1-5): EPEVTQTPSHQVTQMGQEVILRCVPISNHLYFYWYRQILGQKVEFLVSFYNNEISEKSEIFDDQFSVERPDGSNFTLKIRSTKLEDSAMYFCASIEGGNSNQPQHFGDGTRLSIL.

This clonotype showed up just a few times. J is TRBJ1-4 and V is TRBV6-1, with 8 positions matching TRBD1. This CDR3 has 14 amino acids. Germline loops: CDR1 MNHNS, CDR2 SASEGT. V dropped 4 bases and J dropped 14; count of bases not matched to a gene: 12. CDR3 sequence reads: CASSAGTGGGDLFF. The CDR3 region has the DNA TGTGCCAGCAGTGCCGGGACAGGTGGAGGAGACCTGTTTTTT.

The chain joins TRBV6-5 to TRBJ1-1; D is undetermined. The CDR3 has 14 residues. Trimming shortened V by 2 bases and J by 7 bases, and 14 bases separated the two germline ends. The germline CDR1 and CDR2 sequences are MNHEY and SVGAGI. This CDR3 is CASSYMAGRSEAFF. Here the CDR3 DNA reads TGTGCCAGCAGTTACATGGCGGGCCGGAGTGAAGCTTTCTTT.

J is TRBJ1-3 and V is TRBV3-1; no reliable D call. CDR1 and CDR2 (germline): LGHDT, YNNKEL (reference sequence). CDR3 length: 15 amino acids. V shed 0 bases and J shed 2 bases, with 8 bases lying between them. The CDR3 is CASSQDGSPGNTIYF. CDR3 sequence (DNA): TGTGCCAGCAGCCAAGATGGAAGTCCTGGAAACACCATATATTTT. Full variable domain (rest looked up from reference TRBV3-1 and TRBJ1-3): DTAVSQTPKYLVTQMGNDKSIKCEQNLGHDTMYWYKQDSKKFLKIMFSYNNKELIINETVPNRFSPKSPDKAHLNLHINSLELGDSAVYFCASSQDGSPGNTIYFGEGSWLTVV.

V is TRBV4-1 and J is TRBJ2-3, with 8 bases lining up with TRBD2. Germline V lookup: CDR1 MGHRA, CDR2 YSYEKL. CDR3 length equals 17 residues. V trimming: 0 bases; J trimming: 1 base; junction bases outside the gene matches: 6. In DNA, the CDR3 is TGCGCCAGCAGCCAAGACGGAAGCGGGAGAGGCACAGATACGCAGTATTTT. It specifies CASSQDGSGRGTDTQYF.

V and J are TRBV12-3 or TRBV12-4 and TRBJ2-3; 9 bases match TRBD2. Trimming cost V 1 base and J 4 bases; bases outside gene matches: 6. The CDR3 sequence is 16 residues long. CDR3 sequence: CASSLDGGRAADTQYF. The CDR3 DNA reads as TGTGCCAGCAGTTTAGACGGCGGGAGGGCGGCAGATACGCAGTATTTT.

Here the CDR3 DNA reads TGTGCCAGCAGTTTATCAAGCTACACCGGGGAGCTGTTTTTT. It is translated as CASSLSSYTGELFF. The chain recombines TRBV27 with TRBJ2-2; the D is unclear. Trimming took 0 bases from V and 3 from J, leaving 5 bases between them. This CDR3 region has 14 residues. Germline V gene lookup returns CDR1 MNHEY and CDR2 SMNVEV (reference sequence).

The table lists this clonotype with a few counts. This chain joins TRBV4-1 and TRBJ2-3, with D tentatively TRBD2 (5 bases). The V end was cut by 4 bases, the J end by 4 bases, with 12 bases between. CDR3 size: 14 residues. In germline, CDR1 is MGHRA, CDR2 YSYEKL. CDR3 in amino acids: CASSPFSGADTQYF. The CDR3 region has the DNA TGCGCCAGCAGCCCCTTCTCCGGGGCAGATACGCAGTATTTT.

The V call is TRBV7-9, the J call TRBJ2-1; TRBD2 matches at 10 bases. Germline V gene sequence: CDR1 SEHNR, CDR2 FQNEAQ (reference sequence). Unmatched junction bases numbered 11, after V lost 4 bases and J lost 5 bases. The CDR3 contains 17 residues. For the CDR3, the DNA is TGTGCCAGCAGCTCCACCTTAGCGGGGGGTGGTCACAATGAGCAGTTCTTC. The encoded protein is CASSSTLAGGGHNEQFF.

This clonotype was recorded a few times. V usage is TRBV20-1 and J usage is TRBJ1-1, with 7 bases fitting TRBD1. Germline-derived CDR1 and CDR2 are DFQATT and SNEGSKA (reference sequence). The CDR3 length is 14 residues. V lost 5 bases to trimming and J lost 2 bases; unmatched junction nucleotides: 8. The CDR3: CSAWRDSENTEAFF. In nucleotides, the CDR3 is TGCAGTGCTTGGAGGGACAGCGAAAACACTGAAGCTTTCTTT.

In DNA, the CDR3 is TGCAGTGCTAGAGATGGGACTAGCGGGGGACCCGTACACAATGAGCAGTTCTTC. Protein product: CSARDGTSGGPVHNEQFF. This chain connects TRBV20-1 to TRBJ2-1; 14 nucleotides line up with TRBD2. CDR1 DFQATT and CDR2 SNEGSKA come from the germline V gene (reference sequence). The CDR3 contains 18 residues. Trimming removed 0 bases from V and 5 bases from J; junction bases left unmatched: 9.

The V gene is TRBV6-1, the J gene TRBJ2-1; 9 bases align to TRBD1. The germline V gene has CDR1 MNHNS and CDR2 SASEGT. The V gene end was trimmed by 7 bases and the J gene end by 5 bases; junction bases not matched to a gene: 9. This CDR3 is 15 amino acids long. The CDR3 here is CASTFFRTGDNEQFF. In DNA, the CDR3 is TGTGCCAGCACCTTTTTTAGGACAGGGGACAATGAGCAGTTCTTC.